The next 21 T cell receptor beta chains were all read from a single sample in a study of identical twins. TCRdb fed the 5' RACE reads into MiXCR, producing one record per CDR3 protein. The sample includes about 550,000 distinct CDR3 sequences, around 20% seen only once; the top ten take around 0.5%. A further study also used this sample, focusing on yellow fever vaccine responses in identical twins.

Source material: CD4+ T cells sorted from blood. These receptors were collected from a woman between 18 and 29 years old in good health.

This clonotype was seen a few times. The CDR3 sequence: CASSLMTSGGRDEQFF. The CDR3 DNA is TGTGCCAGCAGCTTAATGACTAGCGGGGGTCGGGATGAGCAGTTCTTC. The V and J genes are TRBV7-3 and TRBJ2-1, with TRBD2 identical over 12 bases. CDR1 and CDR2 (germline): SGHTA, FQGTGA. This CDR3 has 16 residues. Unmatched junction bases numbered 6, after V lost 1 base and J lost 8 bases.

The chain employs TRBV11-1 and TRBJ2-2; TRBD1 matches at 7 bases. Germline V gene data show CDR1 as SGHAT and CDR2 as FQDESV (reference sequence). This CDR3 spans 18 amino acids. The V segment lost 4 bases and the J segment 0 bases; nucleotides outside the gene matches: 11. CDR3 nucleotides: TGTGCCAGCAGCTCCACAGACAGGGTTACTGCGAACACCGGGGAGCTGTTTTTT. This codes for CASSSTDRVTANTGELFF.

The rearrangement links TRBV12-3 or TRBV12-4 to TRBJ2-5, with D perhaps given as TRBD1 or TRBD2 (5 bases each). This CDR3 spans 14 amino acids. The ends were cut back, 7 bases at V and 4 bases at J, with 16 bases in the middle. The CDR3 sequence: CASTTLGAGETQYF. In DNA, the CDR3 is TGTGCCAGCACCACCCTCGGGGCTGGAGAGACCCAGTACTTC.

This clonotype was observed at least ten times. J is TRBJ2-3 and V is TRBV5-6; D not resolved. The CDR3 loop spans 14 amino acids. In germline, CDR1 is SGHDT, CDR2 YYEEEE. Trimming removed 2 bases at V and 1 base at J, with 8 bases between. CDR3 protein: CASSFGSGTDTQYF. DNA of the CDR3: TGTGCCAGCAGCTTTGGATCTGGCACAGATACGCAGTATTTT. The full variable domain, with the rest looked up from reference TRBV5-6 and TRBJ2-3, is DAGVTQSPTHLIKTRGQQVTLRCSPKSGHDTVSWYQQALGQGPQFIFQYYEEEERQRGNFPDRFSGHQFPNYSSELNVNALLLGDSALYLCASSFGSGTDTQYFGPGTRLTVL.

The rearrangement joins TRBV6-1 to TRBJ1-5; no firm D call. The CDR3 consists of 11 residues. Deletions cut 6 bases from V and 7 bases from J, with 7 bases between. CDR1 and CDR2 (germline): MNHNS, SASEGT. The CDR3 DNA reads TGTGCCAGCAGCTACAGCCAGCCCCAGCATTTT. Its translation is CASSYSQPQHF.

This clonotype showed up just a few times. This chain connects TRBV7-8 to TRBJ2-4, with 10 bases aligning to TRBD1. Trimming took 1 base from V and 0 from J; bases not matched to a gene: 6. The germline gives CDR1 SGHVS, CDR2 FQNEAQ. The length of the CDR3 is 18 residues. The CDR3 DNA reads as TGTGCCAGCAGCTTAGGGAGGGGACAGGGGTTAGCCAAAAACATTCAGTACTTC. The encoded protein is CASSLGRGQGLAKNIQYF.

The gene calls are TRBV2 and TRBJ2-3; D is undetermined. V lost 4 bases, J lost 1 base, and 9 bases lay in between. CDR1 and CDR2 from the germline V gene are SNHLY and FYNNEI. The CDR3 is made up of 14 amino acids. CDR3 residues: CASSAFPRTDTQYF. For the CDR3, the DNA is TGTGCCAGCAGTGCGTTTCCCCGCACAGATACGCAGTATTTT.

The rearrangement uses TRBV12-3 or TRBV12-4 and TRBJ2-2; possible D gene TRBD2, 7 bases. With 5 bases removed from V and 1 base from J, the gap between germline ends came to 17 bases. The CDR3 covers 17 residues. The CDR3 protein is CASSPRGGGLNTGELFF. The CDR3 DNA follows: TGTGCCAGCAGTCCCAGAGGGGGGGGACTGAACACCGGGGAGCTGTTTTTT.

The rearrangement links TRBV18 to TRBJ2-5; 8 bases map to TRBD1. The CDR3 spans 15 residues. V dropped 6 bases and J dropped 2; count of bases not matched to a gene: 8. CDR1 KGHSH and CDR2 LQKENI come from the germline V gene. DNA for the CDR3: TGTGCCAGCTCCCGTTCGGACAGGGAACAAGAGACCCAGTACTTC. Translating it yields CASSRSDREQETQYF.

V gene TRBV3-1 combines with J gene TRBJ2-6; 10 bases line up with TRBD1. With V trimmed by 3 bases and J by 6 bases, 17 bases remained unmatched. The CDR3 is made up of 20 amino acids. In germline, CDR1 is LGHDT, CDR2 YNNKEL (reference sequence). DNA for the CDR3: TGTGCCAGCAGCCAGGAGGAAACGCGGGACAGGGGTGTAACGGCCAACGTCCTGACTTTC. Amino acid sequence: CASSQEETRDRGVTANVLTF.

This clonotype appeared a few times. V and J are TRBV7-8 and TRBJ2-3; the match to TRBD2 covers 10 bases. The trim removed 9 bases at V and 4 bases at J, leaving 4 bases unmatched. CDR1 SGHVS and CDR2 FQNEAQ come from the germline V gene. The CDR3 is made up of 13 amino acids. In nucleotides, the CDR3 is TGTGCCAGTAGCGGGAGGAAACCAGATACGCAGTATTTT. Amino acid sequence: CASSGRKPDTQYF.

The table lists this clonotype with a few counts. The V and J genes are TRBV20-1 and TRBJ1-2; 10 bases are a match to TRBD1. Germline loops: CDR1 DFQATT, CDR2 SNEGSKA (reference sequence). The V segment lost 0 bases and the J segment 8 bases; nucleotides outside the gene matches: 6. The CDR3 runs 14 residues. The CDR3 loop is CSARESGQGPGYTF. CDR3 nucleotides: TGCAGTGCTAGAGAGTCGGGACAGGGGCCCGGCTACACCTTC.

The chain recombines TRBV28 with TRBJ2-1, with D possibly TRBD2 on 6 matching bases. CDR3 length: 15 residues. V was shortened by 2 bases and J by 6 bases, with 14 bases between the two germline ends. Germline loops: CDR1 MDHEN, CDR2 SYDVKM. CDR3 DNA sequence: TGTGCCAGCAGTTTAACGGGGGATATTCTCAATGAGCAGTTCTTC. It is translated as CASSLTGDILNEQFF.

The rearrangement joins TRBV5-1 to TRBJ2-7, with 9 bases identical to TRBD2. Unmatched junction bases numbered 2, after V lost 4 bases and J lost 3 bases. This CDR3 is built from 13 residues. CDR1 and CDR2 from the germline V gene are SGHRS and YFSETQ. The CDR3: CASSPSGNYEQYV. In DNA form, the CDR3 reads TGCGCCAGCAGCCCTAGCGGGAACTACGAGCAGTACGTC.

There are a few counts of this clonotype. CDR3 bases: TGTGCCAGCAGCCTAGGGCCGGGTCCGACTGAAGCTTTCTTT. It yields the protein CASSLGPGPTEAFF. The chain links TRBV3-1 to TRBJ1-1; D remains unclear. CDR3 length: 14 amino acids. Germline V lookup: CDR1 LGHDT, CDR2 YNNKEL (reference sequence). V gave up 4 bases and J gave up 5 bases, with 14 bases separating them. The whole variable domain, filled in from reference TRBV3-1 and TRBJ1-1, reads DTAVSQTPKYLVTQMGNDKSIKCEQNLGHDTMYWYKQDSKKFLKIMFSYNNKELIINETVPNRFSPKSPDKAHLNLHINSLELGDSAVYFCASSLGPGPTEAFFGQGTRLTVV.

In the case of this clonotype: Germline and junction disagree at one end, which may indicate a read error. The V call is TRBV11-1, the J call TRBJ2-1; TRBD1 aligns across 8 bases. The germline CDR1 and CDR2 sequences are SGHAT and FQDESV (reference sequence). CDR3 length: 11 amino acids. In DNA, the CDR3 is TGTGCCAGCAGCTCCCGGACAGGGATTCACTTC. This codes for CASSSRTGIHF. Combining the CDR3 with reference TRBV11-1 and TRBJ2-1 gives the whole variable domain EAEVAQSPRYKITEKSQAVAFWCDPISGHATLYWYRQILGQGPELLVQFQDESVVDDSQLPKDRFSAERLKGVDSTLKIQPAELGDSAMYLCASSSRTGIHFGPGTRLTVL.

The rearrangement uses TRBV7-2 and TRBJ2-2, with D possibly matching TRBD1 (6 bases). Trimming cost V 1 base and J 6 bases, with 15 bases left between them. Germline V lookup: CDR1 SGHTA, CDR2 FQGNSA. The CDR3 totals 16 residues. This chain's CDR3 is CASSLGPTGLAGELFF. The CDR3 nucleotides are TGTGCCAGCAGCTTAGGGCCTACAGGGTTAGCCGGGGAGCTGTTTTTT.

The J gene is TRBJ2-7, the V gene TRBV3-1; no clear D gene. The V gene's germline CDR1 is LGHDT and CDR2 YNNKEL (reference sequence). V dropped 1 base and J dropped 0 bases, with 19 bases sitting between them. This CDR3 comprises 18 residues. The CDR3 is CASSQGPPTPRSSYEQYF. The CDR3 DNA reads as TGTGCCAGCAGCCAAGGCCCCCCTACACCTAGGAGCTCCTACGAGCAGTACTTC.

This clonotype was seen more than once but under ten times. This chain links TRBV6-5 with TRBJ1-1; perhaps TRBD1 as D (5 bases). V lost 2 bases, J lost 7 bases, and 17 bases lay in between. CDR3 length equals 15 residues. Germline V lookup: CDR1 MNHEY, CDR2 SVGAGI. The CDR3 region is CASSYAIPAQGEAFF. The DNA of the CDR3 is TGTGCCAGCAGTTACGCCATTCCGGCTCAGGGTGAAGCTTTCTTT.

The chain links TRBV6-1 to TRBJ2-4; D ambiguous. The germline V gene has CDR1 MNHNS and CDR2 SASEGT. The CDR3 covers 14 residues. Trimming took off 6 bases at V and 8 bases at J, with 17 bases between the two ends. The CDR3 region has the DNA TGTGCCAGCAGGCGCAACAGAGGAGTGGACATTCAGTACTTC. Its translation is CASRRNRGVDIQYF.

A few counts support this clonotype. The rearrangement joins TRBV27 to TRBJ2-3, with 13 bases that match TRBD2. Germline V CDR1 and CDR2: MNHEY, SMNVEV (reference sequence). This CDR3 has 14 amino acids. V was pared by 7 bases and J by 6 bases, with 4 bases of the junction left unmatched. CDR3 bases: TGTGCCAGCATAACTAGCGGGGGGGCGGATACGCAGTATTTT. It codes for CASITSGGADTQYF.